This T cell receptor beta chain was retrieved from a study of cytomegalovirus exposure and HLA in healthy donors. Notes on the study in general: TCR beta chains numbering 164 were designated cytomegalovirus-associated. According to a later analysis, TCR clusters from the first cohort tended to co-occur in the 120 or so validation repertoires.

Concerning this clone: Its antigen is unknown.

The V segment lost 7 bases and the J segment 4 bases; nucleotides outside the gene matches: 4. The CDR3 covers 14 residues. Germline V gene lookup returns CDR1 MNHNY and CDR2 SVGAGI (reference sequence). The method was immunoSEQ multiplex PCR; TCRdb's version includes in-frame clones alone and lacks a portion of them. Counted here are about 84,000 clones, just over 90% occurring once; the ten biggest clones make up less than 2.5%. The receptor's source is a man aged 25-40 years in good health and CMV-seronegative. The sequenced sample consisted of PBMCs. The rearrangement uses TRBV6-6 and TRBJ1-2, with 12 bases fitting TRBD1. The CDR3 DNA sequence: TGTGCCAGCAAGGGACAGGGGGCTCTCTATGGCTACACCTTC. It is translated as CASKGQGALYGYTF.